The 2 T cell receptor beta chains reported below all come from one sample, sequenced in a study of cytomegalovirus exposure and HLA in healthy donors. Vbeta (60) and Jbeta (13) primers were used in the PCR. Assay used: immunoSEQ multiplex PCR; TCRdb lists only in-frame clones, some missing. This specimen shows about 170,000 clones; the ten leading clones hold around 1.2%. Material for sequencing was PBMCs. The receptors were gathered from an older woman in good health and CMV-seronegative.

The V gene is TRBV7-2, the J gene TRBJ2-3, with 7 positions matching TRBD1. This CDR3 is built from 16 residues. Germline assignment: CDR1 SGHTA and CDR2 FQGNSA. Trimming cost V 2 bases and J 2 bases; bases outside gene matches: 7. The DNA for the CDR3 is TGTGCCAGCAGCTTAAACAGGGGATACTTCACAGATACGCAGTATTTT. Its translation: CASSLNRGYFTDTQYF.

This chain uses TRBV7-6 with TRBJ1-2; D uncertain. The CDR3 sequence is 13 residues long. Germline lookup yields CDR1 SGHVS and CDR2 FNYEAQ. V dropped 5 bases and J dropped 4 bases, with 11 bases sitting between them. The CDR3 protein is CASSAAGGYGYTF. The CDR3 nucleotides are TGTGCCAGCAGCGCTGCGGGCGGCTATGGCTACACCTTC.